The rows below give T cell receptor beta chains drawn from one sample of a study of blood T cell repertoires in COVID-19. Sequenced by immunoSEQ multiplex PCR; TCRdb stores in-frame clones only, minus some. The sample carries about 120,000 clones, just over 75% recorded once. Sample: peripheral blood. These receptors all stem from a woman of 80 years or more with acute or convalescent COVID-19. The CDR3 runs from the conserved cysteine through the conserved F or W. D genes are given only for firm matches. The size field is filled for only some rows; it gives once, few, many or a size class.

abundance	v_gene	j_gene	d_gene	CDR3nt	CDR3aa
-	TRBV29-1	TRBJ2-7	TRBD1	TGCAGCGTTAACCGGGACAGGAGCTCCTACGAGCAGTACTTC	CSVNRDRSSYEQYF
-	TRBV18	TRBJ2-7	-	TGTGCCAGCTCGATGGGTGGGAGCTCCTACGAGCAGTACTTC	CASSMGGSSYEQYF
-	TRBV14	TRBJ1-2	TRBD1	TGTGCCAGCAGCAAGCAACAGGGGATCGATGGCTACACCTTC	CASSKQQGIDGYTF
-	TRBV12-3/TRBV12-4	TRBJ1-1	-	TGTGCCAGCAGTAGGGGGTGGGGCACTGAAGCTTTCTTT	CASSRGWGTEAFF
many	TRBV3-1/TRBV3-2	TRBJ2-1	TRBD1	TGTGCCAGCAGTCCCGGGACAGGGTCCTACAATGAGCAGTTCTTC	CASSPGTGSYNEQFF
-	TRBV30	TRBJ2-5	TRBD1	TGTGCCTGGAGTACGACAGGGGCCGGGGAGACCCAGTACTTC	CAWSTTGAGETQYF
-	TRBV9	TRBJ2-7	-	TGTGCCAGCAGCCCCTCCTGGTGGGGGGACGAGCAGTACTTC	CASSPSWWGDEQYF
-	TRBV4-3	TRBJ1-2	TRBD1	TGCGCCAGCAGCCAAGAGACAGGGTATGGCTACACCTTC	CASSQETGYGYTF
-	TRBV19	TRBJ2-7	TRBD1	TGTGCCAGTAGCCCCCGTCCGGGACAGGGTACCGACGAGCAGTACTTC	CASSPRPGQGTDEQYF
-	TRBV30	TRBJ2-1	TRBD2	TGTGCCTGGAGTCTTTTGGGAGGGCGAGAGCAGTTCTTC	CAWSLLGGREQFF
-	TRBV9	TRBJ2-1	TRBD1	TGTGCCAGCAGCGTGCCGGGACAGGGCGGTGCTGAGCAGTTCTTC	CASSVPGQGGAEQFF
few	TRBV19	TRBJ1-5	TRBD1	TGTGCCAGTAGCGGGACAGGGGGCGGTCAGCCCCAGCATTTT	CASSGTGGGQPQHF
-	TRBV28	TRBJ2-7	TRBD2	TGTGCCAGCAGTTCCGCCGGGACTAGCGGGAGGTCCTACGAGCAGTACTTC	CASSSAGTSGRSYEQYF
once	TRBV5-1	TRBJ2-1	-	TGCGCCAGCAGCTTGGAACCTCAGGATTGGACCTACAATGAGCAGTTCTTC	CASSLEPQDWTYNEQFF
-	TRBV6-1	TRBJ2-2	-	TGTGCCAGCACTGAGGGGGGCGGGAGAAATACCGGGGAGCTGTTTTTT	CASTEGGGRNTGELFF
few	TRBV28	TRBJ1-5	-	TGTGCCAGCAGTTTATCGGGCAATCAGCCCCAGCATTTT	CASSLSGNQPQHF
-	TRBV19	TRBJ1-4	-	TGTGCCAGTAGTCAGGGTTCGGATGAAAAACTGTTTTTT	CASSQGSDEKLFF
once	TRBV18	TRBJ1-1	-	TGTGCCAGCTCACCACCGTCGAAGGGGGACACTGAAGCTTTCTTT	CASSPPSKGDTEAFF
-	TRBV3-1/TRBV3-2	TRBJ2-2	-	TGTGCCAGCAGCCAAGAGGGCCATAAGGCCGGGGAGCTGTTTTTT	CASSQEGHKAGELFF
-	TRBV4-1	TRBJ2-7	-	TGCGCCAGCAGCCCCTCCTGGGGGCCTCGCTACGAGCAGTACTTC	CASSPSWGPRYEQYF
-	TRBV6-5	TRBJ2-7	TRBD2	TGTGCCAGCAGCTTCCTAGCGGGAGGGGGGTTCGAGCAGTACTTC	CASSFLAGGGFEQYF
-	TRBV6-5	TRBJ2-1	-	TGTGCCAGCAGCCTACGGGCGGGGTCCTACAATGAGCAGTTCTTC	CASSLRAGSYNEQFF
-	TRBV5-1	TRBJ2-5	-	TGCGCCAGCAGCGTCCTAGCGAACCGGCAAGAGACCCAGTACTTC	CASSVLANRQETQYF
-	TRBV15	TRBJ1-2	-	TGTGCCACCAGCAGAGATCGGAGCTCTACTGGCTACACCTTC	CATSRDRSSTGYTF
few	TRBV12-3/TRBV12-4	TRBJ1-2	TRBD1	TGTGCCAGCAGTCCAGGGTCAGGGGGACGCTACACCTTC	CASSPGSGGRYTF
-	TRBV6-2/TRBV6-3	TRBJ2-3	TRBD2	TGTGCCAGCAGTTACCGGACTAGCGGAAGCACAGATACGCAGTATTTT	CASSYRTSGSTDTQYF
-	TRBV9	TRBJ2-3	TRBD2	TGTGCCAGCAGCGTAGGAAGTAGCGGGGGGGCGGATACGCAGTATTTT	CASSVGSSGGADTQYF
-	TRBV27	TRBJ1-1	TRBD1	TGTGCCAGCAGTTCGGGACAGGGCGTCACTGAAGCTTTCTTT	CASSSGQGVTEAFF
-	TRBV7-9	TRBJ2-1	-	TGTGCCAGCACCCTACAGGGAATCAATGAGCAGTTCTTC	CASTLQGINEQFF
-	TRBV5-8	TRBJ2-3	-	TGTGCCAGCAGCCCGGGCACAGATACGCAGTATTTT	CASSPGTDTQYF
-	TRBV18	TRBJ2-3	-	TGTGCCAGCTCACCGTTCAGGGATGCAGATACGCAGTATTTT	CASSPFRDADTQYF
-	TRBV10-2	TRBJ2-7	-	TGCGCCACCCGGGCCGCACAGGGATCCGAGCAGTACTTC	CATRAAQGSEQYF
-	TRBV10-1	TRBJ1-4	TRBD1	TGCGCCAGCAGTTCCCCGGACAGGGCGTCTAATGAAAAACTGTTTTTT	CASSSPDRASNEKLFF
-	TRBV29-1	TRBJ2-3	-	TGCAGCGTTGAGTGGACTGGCACAGATACGCAGTATTTT	CSVEWTGTDTQYF
-	TRBV27	TRBJ2-1	TRBD2	TGTGCCAGCAGTTTTAGAGCGGGAGCTGAGCAGTTCTTC	CASSFRAGAEQFF
-	TRBV18	TRBJ1-1	-	TGTGCCAGCTCACCAAAAGGCCCCGGGGGGCTGGAGAACACTGAAGCTTTCTTT	CASSPKGPGGLENTEAFF
-	TRBV29-1	TRBJ2-5	-	TGCAGCGTTGACAACCGAGGTTCAGACCTCAAACCTTACTTC	CSVDNRGSDLKPYF
once	TRBV20-1	TRBJ1-3	-	TGCAGTGCAACCAACCTAGCGTACTTATATTTT	CSATNLAYLYF
few	TRBV3-1/TRBV3-2	TRBJ2-3	TRBD2	TGTGCCAGCAGCTTTAGCGGGGGGTCAGATACGCAGTATTTT	CASSFSGGSDTQYF
-	TRBV14	TRBJ2-5	TRBD2	TGTGCCAGCAGCCAACTAGCGGGGGCCCAAGAGACCCAGTACTTC	CASSQLAGAQETQYF
few	TRBV18	TRBJ1-1	TRBD1	TGTGCCAGCTCACCACAGGGGGCGACGGGCACTGAAGCTTTCTTT	CASSPQGATGTEAFF
-	TRBV19	TRBJ1-6	TRBD1	TGTGCCAGTAGCCGGACAGGGCCGGATTCACCCCTCCACTTT	CASSRTGPDSPLHF
-	TRBV28	TRBJ1-1	-	TGTGCCAGCAGTTTATGGATTCTCTCGGGACAAGCTGATGTTGCTTTCTTT	CASSLWILSGQADVAFF
-	TRBV5-4	TRBJ2-5	TRBD2	TGTGCCAGCAGCTTGCCCGGGAGGGCCCCTGAGACCCAGTACTTC	CASSLPGRAPETQYF
-	TRBV7-2	TRBJ2-5	-	TGTGCCAGCAGCTTAGTAGTCCAAGAGACCCAGTACTTC	CASSLVVQETQYF
-	TRBV3-1/TRBV3-2	TRBJ2-3	TRBD2	TGTGCCAGCAGCCAGTTCGCGGGGGGGGGCACAGATACGCAGTATTTT	CASSQFAGGGTDTQYF
-	TRBV6-5	TRBJ2-3	TRBD2	TGTGCCAGCAGTCCTGGGGGAGGGGCCGATACGCAGTATTTT	CASSPGGGADTQYF
-	TRBV20-1	TRBJ1-1	-	TGCAGTGCTAGTAGAGGGGGTAACACTGAAGCTTTCTTT	CSASRGGNTEAFF
-	TRBV27	TRBJ2-1	-	TGTGCCAGCAGTCGAATAAGGGGGGAGCAGTTCTTC	CASSRIRGEQFF
-	TRBV5-5	TRBJ1-2	-	TGTGCCAGCAGCCGAAGGGTGCTCTCGGACTCGGGTAACTATGGCTACACCTTC	CASSRRVLSDSGNYGYTF
-	TRBV28	TRBJ1-2	-	TGTGCCAGCAGTTTGGCAGGGGACTATGGCTACACCTTC	CASSLAGDYGYTF
few	TRBV10-3	TRBJ1-4	TRBD1	TGTGCCATCAGTGCGGCAGGGGGTGAAAAACTGTTTTTT	CAISAAGGEKLFF
-	TRBV6-2/TRBV6-3	TRBJ2-7	TRBD2	TGTGCCAGCAGTTACTCGCAGCGGGGCGAGCAGTACTTC	CASSYSQRGEQYF
-	TRBV7-3	TRBJ2-3	TRBD2	TGTGCCAGCAGCGGACTAGCGCCCACAGATACGCAGTATTTT	CASSGLAPTDTQYF
-	TRBV5-1	TRBJ2-7	TRBD2	TGCGCCAGCAGCTTGCGACTAGCGGGAGATAATGTGCAGTACTTC	CASSLRLAGDNVQYF
-	TRBV5-1	TRBJ2-4	TRBD1	TGCGCCAGCAGCCCAACAGGGGGCTTTGCCAAAAACATTCAGTACTTC	CASSPTGGFAKNIQYF
-	TRBV7-9	TRBJ2-2	-	TGTGCCAGCAGTTTGACTCGACCCACCGGGGAGCTGTTTTTT	CASSLTRPTGELFF